This TCR beta chain is drawn from a study of blood T cell repertoires in COVID-19. Study in general: Sample material is recorded as cDNA or gDNA derived from T cells, B-cell-depleted T cells, or PBMCs.

Original data processing: Nucleated cell counts were estimated from reference gene primer amplification. TCRdb's copy holds only in-frame clones and misses some; the assay was immunoSEQ multiplex PCR. That table gives V, J and clone size, and the DNA gave D and trimming. The table has under 300,000 clones, approximately 88% seen once. This CDR3 has 13 residues. As to this clone: At one of its ends the junction is not consistent with the germline gene, which may arise from a read error.

Recruits, aged roughly 18 to 95 years, lived in under 25 US areas. Before they entered the study, exposed participants had met a COVID-19 case within 2 weeks. Sequencing was performed on PBMCs or T cells enriched from blood (not recorded which). V gene TRBV23-1 combines with J gene TRBJ1-1, with 8 bases aligning to TRBD1. TRBV23-1 falls under the ORF class, with uncertain function. The TCR was taken from a middle-aged woman who had been exposed to COVID-19. The DNA of the CDR3 is TGCGCCAGCAGTCCCAGGGGCCTAACAGGGGGTTCCTTT. Translated: CASSPRGLTGGSF.